These T cell receptor beta chains were read from a single sample in a study of blood T cells in healthy people across ages. TCRdb processed the 5' RACE reads anew with MiXCR; each CDR3 protein has one entry. The sample has about 760,000 distinct CDR3 sequences; 20% to 25% are singletons. The same sample was also used in a study of T cells of mothers and their children.

The sample was blood. Source of these receptors: a boy aged 5-17 years in good health. Both conserved end residues are part of each CDR3. D genes are given only for firm matches. Rows may omit the clone size; those that give it use once, few, many or a size class.

CDR3aa: CASSPGGGTIYEQYF
CDR3nt: TGTGCCAGCAGTCCTGGAGGGGGGACTATCTACGAGCAGTACTTC
v_gene: TRBV12-3/TRBV12-4
j_gene: TRBJ2-7
abundance: -
d_gene: -

CDR3aa: CSVEYSQETQYF
CDR3nt: TGCAGCGTTGAATACTCCCAAGAGACCCAGTACTTC
v_gene: TRBV29-1
j_gene: TRBJ2-5
abundance: few
d_gene: -

CDR3aa: CSASPGGVGYGYTF
CDR3nt: TGCAGTGCTAGTCCAGGGGGCGTAGGTTATGGCTACACCTTC
v_gene: TRBV20-1
j_gene: TRBJ1-2
abundance: -
d_gene: TRBD1

CDR3aa: CASTPSAGGPYGKLFF
CDR3nt: TGTGCCAGCACTCCCTCGGCGGGAGGGCCATACGGAAAACTGTTTTTT
v_gene: TRBV12-3/TRBV12-4
j_gene: TRBJ1-4
abundance: -
d_gene: -

CDR3aa: CASSFTGTSTDTQYF
CDR3nt: TGTGCCAGCAGCTTTACCGGGACATCCACAGATACGCAGTATTTT
v_gene: TRBV7-2
j_gene: TRBJ2-3
abundance: -
d_gene: -

CDR3aa: CASASGMGQETQYF
CDR3nt: TGTGCCAGCGCTAGCGGGATGGGGCAAGAGACCCAGTACTTC
v_gene: TRBV12-3/TRBV12-4
j_gene: TRBJ2-5
abundance: -
d_gene: TRBD2

CDR3aa: CASSTGQGNEQYF
CDR3nt: TGTGCCAGCTCAACGGGACAGGGCAACGAGCAGTACTTC
v_gene: TRBV18
j_gene: TRBJ2-7
abundance: few
d_gene: TRBD1

CDR3aa: CASRRTAGYEQYF
CDR3nt: TGTGCCAGCAGACGGACAGCGGGCTACGAGCAGTACTTC
v_gene: TRBV2
j_gene: TRBJ2-7
abundance: -
d_gene: -

CDR3aa: CASSLGRLAGAYNEQFF
CDR3nt: TGTGCCAGCAGCTTGGGTCGACTAGCGGGGGCTTACAATGAGCAGTTCTTC
v_gene: TRBV5-5
j_gene: TRBJ2-1
abundance: few
d_gene: TRBD2

CDR3aa: CASRPSFFASHNEQFF
CDR3nt: TGTGCCAGCAGACCATCATTTTTTGCGTCCCACAATGAGCAGTTCTTC
v_gene: TRBV12-3/TRBV12-4
j_gene: TRBJ2-1
abundance: -
d_gene: -